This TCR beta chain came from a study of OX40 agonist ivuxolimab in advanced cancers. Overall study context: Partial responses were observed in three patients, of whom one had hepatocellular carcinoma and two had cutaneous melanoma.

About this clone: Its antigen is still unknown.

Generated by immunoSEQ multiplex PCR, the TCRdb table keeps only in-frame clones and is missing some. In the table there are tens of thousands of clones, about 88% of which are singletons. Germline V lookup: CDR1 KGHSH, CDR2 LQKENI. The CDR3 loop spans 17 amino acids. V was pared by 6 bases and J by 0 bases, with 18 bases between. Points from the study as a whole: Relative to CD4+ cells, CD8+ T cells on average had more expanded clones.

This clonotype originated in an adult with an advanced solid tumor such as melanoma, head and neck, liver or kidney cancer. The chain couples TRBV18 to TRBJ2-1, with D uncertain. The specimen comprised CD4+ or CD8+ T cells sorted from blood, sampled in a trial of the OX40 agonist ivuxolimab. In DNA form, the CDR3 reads TGTGCCAGCTCTACAATGACACCGACGCCCTCCTACAATGAGCAGTTCTTC. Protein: CASSTMTPTPSYNEQFF. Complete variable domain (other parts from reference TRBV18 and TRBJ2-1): NAGVMQNPRHLVRRRGQEARLRCSPMKGHSHVYWYRQLPEEGLKFMVYLQKENIIDESGMPKERFSAEFPKEGPSILRIQQVVRGDSAAYFCASSTMTPTPSYNEQFFGPGTRLTVL.